A single sample is the source of the 25 T cell receptor beta chains below, sequenced in a study of cytomegalovirus exposure and HLA in healthy donors. PCR employed 60 Vbeta and 13 Jbeta primers. The repertoire was sequenced with immunoSEQ multiplex PCR; TCRdb's copy has only in-frame clones and lacks some. In the table there are 130,000 or so clones, about 80% of which are singletons. The sequencing sample was made of PBMCs. The receptors here all came from a man aged 25-45 years in good health and CMV-seronegative.

The chain is built from TRBV29-1 and TRBJ1-2; D might be TRBD1 (6 bases). Trimming cost V 5 bases and J 3 bases, with 13 bases left between them. The CDR3 extends over 13 amino acids. The germline V gene has CDR1 SQVTM and CDR2 ANQGSEA. Written as DNA, the CDR3 is TGCAGCGTTCAGGACAGTTACGACTATGGCTACACCTTC. It specifies CSVQDSYDYGYTF.

This sequence joins TRBV5-8 and TRBJ2-7, with 9 positions matching TRBD1. CDR3 length equals 14 residues. Per the germline V gene, CDR1 is SGHTS and CDR2 is YDEGEE. The V and J ends lost 5 bases and 6 bases, in that order; junction bases with no gene match: 9. The CDR3 DNA is TGTGCCAGCAGTGTATGGCCGGGACAGGGCGAGCAGTACTTC. As protein: CASSVWPGQGEQYF. The whole variable domain, filled in from reference TRBV5-8 and TRBJ2-7, reads EAGVTQSPTHLIKTRGQQATLRCSPISGHTSVYWYQQALGLGLQFLLWYDEGEERNRGNFPPRFSGRQFPNYSSELNVNALELEDSALYLCASSVWPGQGEQYFGPGTRLTVT.

The chain couples TRBV5-6 to TRBJ2-3, with TRBD2 matching 10 bases. Germline V gene sequence: CDR1 SGHDT, CDR2 YYEEEE. After removal of 4 bases from V and 1 base from J, the junction contained 6 bases not matched to a gene. The CDR3 sequence is 16 residues long. In DNA, the CDR3 is TGTGCCAGCAGCAAATACGGGACTAGCGGCACAGATACGCAGTATTTT. It is translated as CASSKYGTSGTDTQYF.

This sequence joins TRBV15 and TRBJ2-1, with 8 bases identical to TRBD2. The CDR3 has 14 amino acids. The germline V gene has CDR1 LNHNV and CDR2 YYDKDF (reference sequence). V shed 3 bases and J 10 bases; nucleotides not matched to a gene: 8. CDR3 sequence: CATSSGGALLEQFF. The CDR3 nucleotides are TGTGCCACCAGCAGCGGGGGGGCCCTTTTGGAGCAGTTCTTC.

V and J are TRBV6-5 and TRBJ2-7, with 7 bases matching TRBD1. This CDR3 has 16 amino acids. J lost 0 bases, V lost 0 bases, and 5 bases had no gene match. Looked up from germline, CDR1 is MNHEY and CDR2 is SVGAGI. The CDR3 loop reads CASSYSNRGSSYEQYF. The DNA for the CDR3 is TGTGCCAGCAGTTACTCGAACAGGGGTAGCTCCTACGAGCAGTACTTC.

In its sample, this clone was seen a few times. The junction does not match germline at one end; this may be a read error. The chain recombines TRBV5-5 with TRBJ2-7; TRBD2 aligns across 8 bases. CDR1 is SGHKS, CDR2 YYEKEE, per germline (reference sequence). The CDR3 extends over 12 amino acids. Written as DNA, the CDR3 is TGTGCCAGCAGCTTGGGCCTAGCGGGTCGGCACTTC. It encodes CASSLGLAGRHF.

This clone came up once. The genes are TRBV7-8 and TRBJ2-2, with 9 bases lining up with TRBD2. The CDR3 totals 17 residues. J gave up 5 bases and V 5 bases, and 12 bases lay outside the gene matches. Germline-derived CDR1 and CDR2 are SGHVS and FQNEAQ. This chain's CDR3 is CASSPLSGRPGTGELFF. CDR3 nucleotide sequence: TGTGCCAGCAGCCCGCTAAGCGGGAGGCCCGGGACCGGGGAGCTGTTTTTT.

This chain uses TRBV7-3 with TRBJ2-7; tentative D call: TRBD1 (6 bases). Germline V gene sequence: CDR1 SGHTA, CDR2 FQGTGA. The V gene lost 5 bases and the J gene lost 8 bases, with 22 bases spanning the gap. The CDR3 totals 15 residues. CDR3 loop: CASSLVGTSFGKQYF. Here the CDR3 DNA reads TGTGCCAGCAGCCTCGTCGGGACATCCTTTGGCAAGCAGTACTTC.

This clone showed up just a few times. This chain joins TRBV27 and TRBJ2-7; perhaps TRBD2 as D (5 bases). Looked up from germline, CDR1 is MNHEY and CDR2 is SMNVEV (reference sequence). V dropped 5 bases and J dropped 0 bases, with 11 bases sitting between them. The CDR3 consists of 14 residues. The CDR3 DNA reads TGTGCCAGCAGTCTGGCGGGTCACTCCTACGAGCAGTACTTC. Amino acid sequence: CASSLAGHSYEQYF.

The chain has TRBV7-9 and TRBJ2-7; TRBD1 might be the D (5 bases). CDR1 is SEHNR, CDR2 FQNEAQ, per germline (reference sequence). The CDR3 extends over 11 amino acids. V lost 5 bases and J 6 bases, leaving 8 bases between the germline ends. The CDR3 here is CASSLDSEQYF. CDR3 nucleotide sequence: TGTGCCAGCAGCCTCGACAGCGAGCAGTACTTC.

The chain joins TRBV5-1 to TRBJ1-3, with TRBD1 as a possible D gene (5 bases). CDR1 is SGHRS and CDR2 is YFSETQ in the germline V gene. V was trimmed by 0 bases and J by 3 bases, leaving 16 bases between them. This CDR3 has 17 residues. CDR3 in amino acids: CASSLEFREDGGNTIYF. Written as DNA, the CDR3 is TGCGCCAGCAGCTTGGAATTCAGGGAGGATGGTGGAAACACCATATATTTT.

The table lists this clone with a count of one. This chain uses TRBV7-2 with TRBJ1-2; no clear D gene. There are 13 residues in the CDR3. The V gene's germline CDR1 is SGHTA and CDR2 FQGNSA. Trimming took off 5 bases at V and 4 bases at J, with 11 bases between the two ends. The CDR3 sequence: CASSPRRGYGYTF. In DNA form, the CDR3 reads TGTGCCAGCAGCCCACGACGGGGCTATGGCTACACCTTC.

The rearrangement joins TRBV2 to TRBJ1-2; D not resolved. V was cut by 1 base and J by 6 bases, with 12 bases left in between. The CDR3 totals 14 residues. Looked up from germline, CDR1 is SNHLY and CDR2 is FYNNEI. The CDR3 sequence is CASSEGFRGDGYTF. For the CDR3, the DNA is TGTGCCAGCAGTGAAGGCTTTCGAGGCGATGGCTACACCTTC.

The chain links TRBV7-6 to TRBJ1-6; 7 bases are a match to TRBD1. Trimming at V came to 1 base and at J to 10 bases, leaving 7 bases not matched to a gene. CDR3 length: 15 residues. Germline CDR1 is SGHVS and CDR2 is FNYEAQ. CDR3 residues: CASSLDTTGSSPLHF. CDR3 nucleotides: TGTGCCAGCAGCTTAGACACGACAGGGTCGTCACCCCTCCACTTT.

This clone came up once. The CDR3 DNA reads as TGTGCCAGCAGCTTGGGCGGGGGTCAGCCCCAGCATTTT. This encodes CASSLGGGQPQHF. The chain has TRBV5-6 and TRBJ1-5; maybe TRBD1 (5 bases). Germline V gene sequence: CDR1 SGHDT, CDR2 YYEEEE. Trimming removed 0 bases at V and 6 bases at J, with 7 bases between. The length of the CDR3 is 13 residues.

This chain uses TRBV30 with TRBJ2-3; the D is unclear. Trimming pared 0 bases from V and 2 bases from J, leaving 9 bases between. The germline CDR1 and CDR2 sequences are GTSNPN and SVGIG (reference sequence). The CDR3 runs 14 residues. The CDR3 nucleotides are TGTGCCTGGAGTGTGGGTGGAGTCACAGATACGCAGTATTTT. It is translated as CAWSVGGVTDTQYF.

This rearrangement joins TRBV9 to TRBJ2-3, with TRBD1 matching 11 bases. The CDR3 contains 15 residues. J gave up 4 bases and V 3 bases, and 4 bases lay outside the gene matches. Germline CDR1 is SGDLS and CDR2 is YYNGEE. The CDR3 spells CASSADRGQADTQYF. The CDR3 DNA reads as TGTGCCAGCAGCGCGGACAGGGGGCAGGCAGATACGCAGTATTTT.

This chain joins TRBV6-5 and TRBJ1-1; D is unresolved. Germline CDR1 reads MNHEY; CDR2 reads SVGAGI. The CDR3 has 15 residues. V lost 3 bases and J 2 bases, leaving 13 bases between the germline ends. The CDR3 reads CASSYLGRGNTEAFF. The CDR3 nucleotides read TGTGCCAGCAGTTATCTAGGACGGGGAAACACTGAAGCTTTCTTT.

The V and J genes are TRBV7-2 and TRBJ2-4; no clear D gene. Per germline, CDR1 SGHTA and CDR2 FQGNSA. This CDR3 contains 14 residues. V was cut by 5 bases and J by 0 bases, with 8 bases left in between. Here the CDR3 DNA reads TGTGCCAGCAGCACGACACTAGCCAAAAACATTCAGTACTTC. Translation: CASSTTLAKNIQYF. Full variable domain (outside the CDR3, taken from reference TRBV7-2 and TRBJ2-4): GAGVSQSPSNKVTEKGKDVELRCDPISGHTALYWYRQSLGQGLEFLIYFQGNSAPDKSGLPSDRFSAERTGGSVSTLTIQRTQQEDSAVYLCASSTTLAKNIQYFGAGTRLSVL.

The rearrangement uses TRBV29-1 and TRBJ2-7, with TRBD2 matching 10 bases. The CDR3 extends over 14 amino acids. The trim removed 5 bases at V and 4 bases at J, leaving 8 bases unmatched. The germline V gene encodes CDR1 SQVTM and CDR2 ANQGSEA. CDR3 loop: CSVLTASGSYEQYF. As DNA, the CDR3 is TGCAGCGTTTTGACCGCTAGCGGGAGTTACGAGCAGTACTTC.

This chain uses TRBV7-2 with TRBJ1-1; 11 bases agree with TRBD1. Germline V gives CDR1 SGHTA, CDR2 FQGNSA. Trimming at V came to 6 bases and at J to 1 base, leaving 7 bases not matched to a gene. The CDR3 spans 16 residues. The CDR3 loop reads CASRSGTGGTNTEAFF. The CDR3 DNA reads as TGTGCCAGCAGGTCCGGGACAGGGGGAACGAACACTGAAGCTTTCTTT.

The V and J genes are TRBV4-1 and TRBJ2-7; D is possibly TRBD2 (6 bases). This CDR3 region has 13 residues. Germline V lookup: CDR1 MGHRA, CDR2 YSYEKL. V was shortened by 2 bases and J by 5 bases, with 10 bases between the two germline ends. The chain's CDR3 is CASSQIPSDEQYF. The CDR3 DNA reads TGCGCCAGCAGCCAAATTCCTAGCGACGAGCAGTACTTC.

V is TRBV9 and J is TRBJ2-1, with TRBD2 identical over 13 bases. The CDR3 length is 16 residues. V trimming: 4 bases; J trimming: 3 bases; junction bases outside the gene matches: 4. Germline V lookup: CDR1 SGDLS, CDR2 YYNGEE. This CDR3 reads CASSPGTSGIYNEQFF. In DNA form, the CDR3 reads TGTGCCAGCAGCCCCGGGACTAGCGGGATCTACAATGAGCAGTTCTTC.

This chain links TRBV4-2 with TRBJ1-5, with TRBD1 matching over 9 bases. Looked up from germline, CDR1 is LGHNA and CDR2 is YNFKEQ. The V segment lost 3 bases and the J segment 6 bases; nucleotides outside the gene matches: 9. The CDR3 consists of 16 residues. The CDR3 DNA follows: TGTGCCAGCAGCCAGACCGGGACAGGGATTAGTCAGCCCCAGCATTTT. It codes for CASSQTGTGISQPQHF.

The chain couples TRBV30 to TRBJ1-5; 7 nucleotides align to TRBD1. With 5 bases clipped from V and 2 bases from J, the junction kept 3 bases outside the gene matches. CDR1 and CDR2 from the germline V gene are GTSNPN and SVGIG (reference sequence). CDR3 length: 13 residues. CDR3 nucleotides: TGTGCCTGGGGGGACAGTGGCAATCAGCCCCAGCATTTT. Translating it yields CAWGDSGNQPQHF.